This TCR beta chain was identified in a study of shared T cell receptors in the human thymus. Some clones are missing from TCRdb's copy, which holds only in-frame ones; the method was immunoSEQ multiplex PCR. The profile shows about 380,000 clones, just under 95% of them singletons. Germline lookup yields CDR1 SGHAT and CDR2 FQNNGV. The CDR3 extends over 15 amino acids. The V end lost 5 bases, the J end lost 0 bases, and 11 bases lay between the germline ends. The receptor's source is a human donor. The gene calls are TRBV11-2 and TRBJ1-5; D gene unclear. The sequenced material came from thymocytes. The CDR3: CASSPGPYSNQPQHF. The CDR3 coding sequence is TGTGCCAGCAGCCCCGGACCCTATAGCAATCAGCCCCAGCATTTT.